This TCR beta chain was captured by sequencing in a study of T cell clonotyping in hematopoietic cell transplantation. Concerning this clone itself: Its antigen is not known.

The table came from immunoSEQ multiplex PCR; TCRdb's copy has only in-frame clones and leaves some out. Of over 10,000 clones listed, roughly 50% are singletons. Germline CDR1 and CDR2: SGHRS and YFSETQ. With 0 bases removed from V and 1 base from J, the gap between germline ends came to 8 bases. The length of the CDR3 is 15 residues. Whole-study results and caveats: Higher Inverse Simpson Index values in graft donor and pretransplant recipient predicted broader posttransplant TCR diversity. Pathologically expanded recipient clonotypes increased progressively from day 30 to day 180 as diversity fell. At the given depth, recipient repertoires were over 95% de novo clonotypes.

The chain is built from TRBV5-1 and TRBJ1-3; tentative D call: TRBD1 (5 bases). Sequencing was performed on peripheral blood mononuclear cells. The TCR was taken from a man aged 45-65 years in good health. Some clones in this sample may be carry-over from other donors' samples. CDR3 nucleotides: TGCGCCAGCAGCTTGGAGGGGAGGTCTGGAAACACCATATATTTT. It translates to CASSLEGRSGNTIYF.